The 19 T cell receptor beta chains presented below share a single source sample, sequenced in a study of PD-1 blockade in classical Hodgkin lymphoma. Specified time point: cycle 4 day 1 (C4D1), after about 6 weeks of nivolumab. Patients all relapsed after autologous stem cell transplantation, and there was variation in brentuximab vedotin exposure. Measured with immunoSEQ multiplex PCR; TCRdb has only the in-frame clones, and not every one. Of about 94,000 clones in the sample, just over 90% were seen once. Specimen: peripheral blood mononuclear cells (PBMCs), collected before the fourth cycle of nivolumab. These receptors came from a human donor with classical Hodgkin lymphoma.

This clone was counted once. V gene TRBV4-1 combines with J gene TRBJ2-7; D uncertain. The CDR3 is made up of 12 amino acids. The V and J ends lost 4 bases and 4 bases respectively, with 8 bases between them. Germline CDR1 is MGHRA and CDR2 is YSYEKL. This CDR3 reads CASSPDAYEQYF. CDR3 nucleotides: TGCGCCAGCAGCCCCGACGCTTACGAGCAGTACTTC.

V and J are TRBV27 and TRBJ2-1; 8 bases fit TRBD2. V lost 2 bases and J lost 9; bases outside the gene matches: 3. The CDR3 extends over 13 amino acids. Germline V gives CDR1 MNHEY, CDR2 SMNVEV (reference sequence). The CDR3 DNA sequence: TGTGCCAGCAGTTTAGGGACTAGGAGTGAGCAGTTCTTC. It translates to CASSLGTRSEQFF.

The gene calls are TRBV28 and TRBJ2-7; no reliable D call. The germline V gene encodes CDR1 MDHEN and CDR2 SYDVKM. The V end lost 6 bases, the J end lost 0 bases, and 24 bases lay between the germline ends. The CDR3 runs 18 residues. This chain's CDR3 is CASRPIRLVFLNSYEQYF. In nucleotides, the CDR3 is TGTGCCAGCAGACCAATCAGACTTGTTTTTCTAAACTCCTACGAGCAGTACTTC.

A single count supports this clone. This chain links TRBV4-1 with TRBJ2-5, with TRBD1 matching 10 bases. The CDR3 loop spans 14 amino acids. Germline V gene data show CDR1 as MGHRA and CDR2 as YSYEKL. After removal of 4 bases from V and 4 bases from J, the junction contained 3 bases not matched to a gene. The CDR3 DNA follows: TGCGCCAGCAGCCCCCGGGACAGGGGAGAGACCCAGTACTTC. The encoded protein is CASSPRDRGETQYF.

The genes are TRBV28 and TRBJ2-1; tentatively, D is TRBD2 (6 bases). This CDR3 is 14 amino acids long. The V gene's germline CDR1 is MDHEN and CDR2 SYDVKM. V gave up 2 bases and J gave up 7 bases, with 12 bases separating them. This CDR3 reads CASSLGGTLNEQFF. CDR3 DNA sequence: TGTGCCAGCAGTTTAGGCGGGACTCTGAATGAGCAGTTCTTC.

V usage is TRBV6-5 and J usage is TRBJ1-2; the D gene is possibly TRBD1 (5 bases). Trimming took 2 bases from V and 3 from J, leaving 10 bases between them. Germline CDR1 MNHEY, CDR2 SVGAGI. The CDR3 sequence is 14 residues long. The CDR3 DNA reads as TGTGCCAGCAGTTACCGACAGATAGACTATGGCTACACCTTC. As protein: CASSYRQIDYGYTF.

This chain uses TRBV4-1 with TRBJ2-7; 7 nucleotides align to TRBD2. Germline values: CDR1 MGHRA, CDR2 YSYEKL. J was trimmed by 4 bases and V by 4 bases; bases with no gene match: 10. CDR3 size: 15 residues. CDR3 region: CASSLEGLAVYEQYF. The CDR3 region has the DNA TGCGCCAGCAGCCTGGAGGGGCTAGCGGTATACGAGCAGTACTTC.

V usage is TRBV7-8 and J usage is TRBJ2-1; D not resolved. CDR3 length: 20 residues. The germline V gene has CDR1 SGHVS and CDR2 FQNEAQ. V lost 4 bases, J lost 2 bases, and 27 bases lay in between. CDR3 bases: TGTGCCAGCAGCTCCCCACAGCCTGGTAATGTCCAGTACCCCTACAATGAGCAGTTCTTC. This codes for CASSSPQPGNVQYPYNEQFF.

This chain joins TRBV30 and TRBJ2-1, with 8 bases aligning to TRBD2. Trimming cost V 1 base and J 4 bases; bases outside gene matches: 6. The CDR3 sequence is 15 residues long. Germline V gene lookup returns CDR1 GTSNPN and CDR2 SVGIG (reference sequence). CDR3 sequence reads: CAWSESGSVYNEQFF. The CDR3 DNA sequence: TGTGCCTGGAGTGAGAGCGGGAGTGTTTACAATGAGCAGTTCTTC.

The V gene is TRBV5-6, the J gene TRBJ2-7; TRBD2 is a possible D gene (6 bases). V was clipped by 4 bases and J by 5 bases, with 16 bases between them. The CDR3 is made up of 14 amino acids. The germline gives CDR1 SGHDT, CDR2 YYEEEE. CDR3 bases: TGTGCCAGCAGCCTGGGACTCCTAGGAAACGAGCAGTACTTC. Translated: CASSLGLLGNEQYF.

This chain joins TRBV6-1 and TRBJ1-2; tentatively, D is TRBD1 (5 bases). With 2 bases removed from V and 5 bases from J, the gap between germline ends came to 15 bases. The CDR3 has 15 amino acids. CDR1 and CDR2 from the germline V gene are MNHNS and SASEGT. CDR3 in amino acids: CASSENGGLGYGYTF. CDR3 DNA sequence: TGTGCCAGCAGTGAAAATGGGGGGTTAGGGTATGGCTACACCTTC.

This clone was seen a single time. The chain employs TRBV9 and TRBJ2-5; D is possibly TRBD2 (6 bases). V lost 4 bases, J lost 2 bases, and 18 bases lay in between. The CDR3 is 16 amino acids. CDR1 SGDLS and CDR2 YYNGEE come from the germline V gene. The CDR3 region has the DNA TGTGCCAGCAGCCCCACTGGGGGAGGACCTCAAGAGACCCAGTACTTC. Residues: CASSPTGGGPQETQYF.

The rearrangement uses TRBV19 and TRBJ2-7; D possibly corresponds to TRBD1 (5 bases). The CDR3 has 15 residues. Trimming took 4 bases from V and 1 from J, leaving 14 bases between them. Germline V gene data show CDR1 as LNHDA and CDR2 as SQIVND (reference sequence). The CDR3 bases are TGTGCCAGTAGTAAGGTGGGGCAAGCGTCCTACGAGCAGTACTTC. Translated: CASSKVGQASYEQYF.

This clone was seen a single time. The CDR3 nucleotides read TGTGCCAGCAGTCCCCGGACAGGGATATACACCGGGGAGCTGTTTTTT. Residues: CASSPRTGIYTGELFF. J is TRBJ2-2 and V is TRBV28; 8 nucleotides agree with TRBD1. The germline V gene has CDR1 MDHEN and CDR2 SYDVKM. Trimming cost V 5 bases and J 3 bases; bases outside gene matches: 8. This CDR3 comprises 16 residues.

The rearrangement links TRBV10-1 to TRBJ1-1, with no clear D. Per the germline V gene, CDR1 is WNHNN and CDR2 is SYGVQD (reference sequence). The CDR3 has 16 amino acids. V lost 4 bases, J lost 1 base, and 16 bases lay in between. The CDR3 reads CASSGPGVLGNTEAFF. CDR3 sequence (DNA): TGCGCCAGCAGTGGGCCCGGTGTTTTAGGGAACACTGAAGCTTTCTTT.

The CDR3: CSVEDYSREQFF. In DNA form, the CDR3 reads TGCAGCGTTGAAGACTACTCCAGGGAGCAGTTCTTC. The rearrangement uses TRBV29-1 and TRBJ2-1; D ambiguous. Germline V gene sequence: CDR1 SQVTM, CDR2 ANQGSEA. The CDR3 is 12 residues long. Trimming took 0 bases from V and 10 from J, leaving 10 bases between them.

The gene calls are TRBV6-5 and TRBJ2-7, with 9 bases that match TRBD1. The CDR3 totals 14 residues. The ends lost 2 bases at V and 2 bases at J; junction bases unmatched: 1. Germline V gives CDR1 MNHEY, CDR2 SVGAGI. The CDR3 bases are TGTGCCAGCAGTTACGGGACAGGGACCTACGAGCAGTACTTC. This translates into CASSYGTGTYEQYF.

This chain uses TRBV7-9 with TRBJ2-1; maybe TRBD2 (6 bases). V dropped 3 bases and J dropped 7 bases, with 13 bases sitting between them. Germline CDR1 reads SEHNR; CDR2 reads FQNEAQ (reference sequence). The CDR3 totals 14 residues. Written as DNA, the CDR3 is TGTGCCAGCAGCTTGGGCGGGATAGCTAATGAGCAGTTCTTC. Encoded protein: CASSLGGIANEQFF.

This sequence joins TRBV18 and TRBJ2-5; D possibly corresponds to TRBD1 (7 bases). The germline V and J ends were trimmed by 6 bases and 4 bases, with 15 bases remaining between them. The CDR3 has 14 residues. In germline, CDR1 is KGHSH, CDR2 LQKENI. This CDR3 reads CASSSTQGGETQYF. In DNA, the CDR3 is TGTGCCAGCTCGTCAACCCAGGGGGGAGAGACCCAGTACTTC.